This TCR beta chain was found in a study of Ad26.COV2.S vaccination and SARS-CoV-2 variants. Overall study: Ad26.COV2.S shots went into the muscle once or twice, 56 days apart.

Using immunoSEQ multiplex PCR, the repertoire was profiled, and TCRdb retains in-frame clones only, with some absent. The sample consists of around 250,000 clones, around 88% of them appearing once. V dropped 0 bases and J dropped 7 bases, with 15 bases sitting between them. This CDR3 has 15 amino acids. Germline V CDR1 and CDR2: MNHNY, SVGAGI (reference sequence). Described treatment: some 20 received Ad26.COV2.S at low or high dose, single or two shots; roughly five received placebo; per-sample allocation not given. The samples were gathered on day 63 after the first injection of vaccine or placebo. Findings and caveats of the study: Substantial post-vaccination breadth of spike-specific CD8+ and CD4+ T cell responses was reported.

Concerning this clone itself: Antigen specificity is unknown.

The chain carries TRBV6-6 and TRBJ1-1; tentatively, D is TRBD1 (5 bases). The clonotype originates from a person aged 18-65 years who received the Ad26.COV2.S COVID-19 vaccine or a placebo. Material: peripheral blood, obtained in a trial of Ad26.COV2.S vaccine versus placebo. Written as DNA, the CDR3 is TGTGCCAGCAGTTACTCGAGTAAGTCAGACAGTGAAGCTTTCTTT. This sequence encodes CASSYSSKSDSEAFF.